The 21 T cell receptor beta chains reported below all come from one sample, sequenced in a study of tumor-infiltrating lymphocytes in primary liver carcinoma. The tissue used was unsorted bulk material of about 17-33 mg. RNA and DNA were co-extracted from it with the AllPrep DNA/RNA mini kit. Researchers generated TCR beta cDNA from approximately 0.55 ug of total RNA, relying on a constant-region primer. Libraries of TCR beta came from three nested multiplex PCR rounds with slightly modified ARM-PCR. TRBV1-TRBV30 forward primers paired with a C-beta reverse primer were used in the first two PCR rounds, which ran roughly 10 cycles each. TCRdb independently ran MiXCR on the multiplex PCR reads; one entry per CDR3 protein. The repertoire holds some 110,000 distinct CDR3 sequences, with around 83% as singletons. Specimen: liver tumor tissue from sampling region 3. As to subset: tumor region T3, left-lateral pole. All receptors derive from a man in his forties or fifties with primary liver carcinoma and hepatitis B virus infection.

CDR3: CASNWKQGDIQYF. The CDR3 nucleotides read TGTGCCAGCAATTGGAAGCAGGGTGACATTCAGTACTTC. V gene TRBV11-1 combines with J gene TRBJ2-4; maybe TRBD1 (5 bases). With 7 bases removed from V and 8 bases from J, the gap between germline ends came to 15 bases. In germline, CDR1 is SGHAT, CDR2 FQDESV (reference sequence). The CDR3 consists of 13 residues. The whole variable domain, filled in from reference TRBV11-1 and TRBJ2-4, reads EAEVAQSPRYKITEKSQAVAFWCDPISGHATLYWYRQILGQGPELLVQFQDESVVDDSQLPKDRFSAERLKGVDSTLKIQPAELGDSAMYLCASNWKQGDIQYFGAGTRLSVL.

Comments on this clonotype: One end of the junction is discordant with germline, which a read error may explain. The gene calls are TRBV29-1 and TRBJ2-4; D gene ambiguous. The CDR3 sequence is 13 residues long. In germline, CDR1 is SQVTM, CDR2 ANQGSEA. This chain's CDR3 is CGVGANPKNIQYF. The CDR3 DNA reads as TGCGGCGTTGGTGCTAACCCAAAAAATATTCAGTACTTC. The full variable domain, in which reference TRBV29-1 and TRBJ2-4 provide the parts outside the CDR3, is SAVISQKPSRDICQRGTSLTIQCQVDSQVTMMFWYRQQPGQSLTLIATANQGSEATYESGFVIDKFPISRPNLTFSTLTVSNMSPEDSSIYLCGVGANPKNIQYFGAGTRLSVL.

About this clonotype itself: A read error may produce the germline difference seen at one junction end. The chain carries TRBV29-1 and TRBJ2-3; 11 bases map to TRBD1. The CDR3 runs 13 residues. Germline V gene sequence: CDR1 SQVTM, CDR2 ANQGSEA. The chain's CDR3 is CGVRTGGGDTQYF. CDR3 coding DNA: TGCGGCGTCCGGACAGGGGGCGGAGATACGCAATATTTT.

Note on this clonotype: Germline is not matched at one junction end, which may reflect a read error. V and J are TRBV6-1 and TRBJ2-4, with D possibly being TRBD2 (6 bases). CDR1 MNHNS and CDR2 SASEGT come from the germline V gene. This CDR3 contains 15 residues. CDR3 in DNA: TGTGCCAGCAGTGACGCGGGGATGGCCAAAAACATACAGTACTTC. Amino acid sequence: CASSDAGMAKNIQYF.

Only a few counts were recorded for this clonotype. Being one base from a much bigger clone, this may be a read error. The chain employs TRBV5-1 and TRBJ1-1; D is uncertain. The CDR3 consists of 15 residues. Germline CDR1 SGHRS, CDR2 YFSETQ. Trimming left V 4 bases short and J 0 bases short, with 13 bases between. The CDR3 bases are TGCGCCAGCAGCGAACAAAATAGGATGAACACTGAAGCTTTCTTT. Its translation: CASSEQNRMNTEAFF.

Regarding this clonotype: One junction end does not reproduce the germline sequence, and a read error may be involved. V gene TRBV29-1 combines with J gene TRBJ1-4, with D possibly being TRBD1 (5 bases). Germline V gives CDR1 SQVTM, CDR2 ANQGSEA. This CDR3 spans 15 amino acids. In DNA form, the CDR3 reads TGCAGCGCTGAAGTCTGGACCCTGAGGGGTGAAAAACTGTTATTT. Translating it yields CSAEVWTLRGEKLLF.

This clonotype was picked up many times. This may arise from a read error, as a much more abundant clone is one base away. The rearrangement uses TRBV5-1 and TRBJ2-5; no definite D call. The V end was cut by 6 bases, the J end by 1 base, with 4 bases between. The germline V gene has CDR1 SGHRS and CDR2 YFSETQ. The CDR3 consists of 11 residues. The CDR3 nucleotides read TGCGCCAGCAACTCCCAAGAGACCCAGTACTTC. It codes for CASNSQETQYF.

Comment on this clonotype: At one end, the junction sequence differs from germline, possibly due to a read error. The chain carries TRBV6-6 and TRBJ2-2; 8 positions match TRBD2. Germline values: CDR1 MNHNY, CDR2 SVGAGI (reference sequence). The CDR3 loop spans 15 amino acids. The DNA for the CDR3 is TGTGTCAGCAGTCCCGGGGGGGCGAACACCGGGGAGCTATTTTTT. Translating it yields CVSSPGGANTGELFF.

Concerning this clonotype: Its ends do not fully match the called genes, so a read error is possible. This chain uses TRBV5-1 with TRBJ2-3, with D perhaps matching TRBD1 (5 bases). This CDR3 region has 16 residues. CDR1 and CDR2 from the germline V gene are SGHRS and YFSETQ. The CDR3 spells CASSLRTGGSTGTQYF. CDR3 bases: TGCGCCAGTAGCTTGAGGACGGGCGGCAGCACAGGTACCCAGTATTTT. Looking up the rest from reference TRBV5-1 and TRBJ2-3 gives the full variable domain: KAGVTQTPRYLIKTRGQQVTLSCSPISGHRSVSWYQQTPGQGLQFLFEYFSETQRNKGNFPGRFSGRQFSNSRSEMNVSTLELGDSALYLCASSLRTGGSTGTQYFGPGTRLTVL.

In its sample, this clonotype was seen many times. The chain joins TRBV5-1 to TRBJ2-5; no clear D gene. Deletions cut 4 bases from V and 5 bases from J, with 6 bases between. This CDR3 region has 11 residues. Germline loops: CDR1 SGHRS, CDR2 YFSETQ. CDR3 coding DNA: TGCGCCAGCAGCCTGTTGGAGACCCAGTACTTC. Translation gives CASSLLETQYF. The full variable domain, in which reference TRBV5-1 and TRBJ2-5 provide the parts outside the CDR3, is KAGVTQTPRYLIKTRGQQVTLSCSPISGHRSVSWYQQTPGQGLQFLFEYFSETQRNKGNFPGRFSGRQFSNSRSEMNVSTLELGDSALYLCASSLLETQYFGPGTRLLVL.

As to this clonotype: The junction and the germline gene differ at one end; a read error may be behind it. The genes are TRBV9 and TRBJ1-6; a possible D gene is TRBD1 (6 bases). Germline CDR1 reads SGDLS; CDR2 reads YYNGEE. CDR3 length equals 17 residues. The DNA of the CDR3 is TGTGCCAGCAGCTCGACAGGCCAGAACTCCTTTAATTCACCCCTCCACTTT. It is translated as CASSSTGQNSFNSPLHF.

This clonotype was counted between two and nine times. The chain uses TRBV7-2 and TRBJ2-2; TRBD2 might be the D (5 bases). Germline V gives CDR1 SGHTA, CDR2 FQGNSA. The V and J ends lost 1 base and 5 bases respectively, with 8 bases between them. The CDR3 totals 14 residues. DNA of the CDR3: TGTGCCAGCAGCTTAGATCCGGGAACCGGGGAGCTGTTTTTT. Its translation: CASSLDPGTGELFF. The full variable domain, its missing parts supplied by reference TRBV7-2 and TRBJ2-2, is GAGVSQSPSNKVTEKGKDVELRCDPISGHTALYWYRQSLGQGLEFLIYFQGNSAPDKSGLPSDRFSAERTGGSVSTLTIQRTQQEDSAVYLCASSLDPGTGELFFGEGSRLTVL.

Turning to this clonotype: The junction departs from germline at one end; a sequencing error may be responsible. The gene calls are TRBV12-3 or TRBV12-4 and TRBJ2-1; 7 bases map to TRBD2. The CDR3 contains 15 residues. This CDR3 reads CASILSGEGYNEQLF. CDR3 in DNA: TGTGCCAGCATCCTCAGCGGGGAGGGATACAATGAGCAGCTCTTC.

This clonotype was found once. A junction boundary mismatches the germline segment, possibly from a read error. The genes are TRBV6-1 and TRBJ2-1; 11 nucleotides agree with TRBD2. In germline, CDR1 is MNHNS, CDR2 SASEGT. The CDR3 extends over 18 amino acids. Here the CDR3 reads CASSETPTSGISYNKQFF. The CDR3 region has the DNA TGTGCCAGCAGTGAAACCCCGACTAGCGGGATCTCCTACAATAAGCAGTTCTTC.

Note on this clonotype: One junction end does not reproduce the germline sequence, and a read error may be involved. The CDR3 DNA sequence: TGCGCCAGCGGCCAACGGGAAGAAAAACTGTTTTTC. Its protein is CASGQREEKLFF. The rearrangement joins TRBV4-1 to TRBJ1-4; D is uncertain. CDR1 and CDR2 (germline): MGHRA, YSYEKL. CDR3 size: 12 residues.

In the case of this clonotype: The germline gene is not matched at one end of the junction; a read error may be the cause. The chain has TRBV14 and TRBJ2-3; unclear D gene. Germline V gene data show CDR1 as SGHDN and CDR2 as FVKESK. The CDR3 contains 13 residues. CDR3 sequence (DNA): TGTCCCGGCAGCCTCAGGAGTTCAGATACGCACTATTTT. This sequence encodes CPGSLRSSDTHYF. The whole variable domain, filled in from reference TRBV14 and TRBJ2-3, reads EAGVTQFPSHSVIEKGQTVTLRCDPISGHDNLYWYRRVMGKEIKFLLHFVKESKQDESGMPNNRFLAERTGGTYSTLKVQPAELEDSGVYFCPGSLRSSDTHYFGPGTRLTVL.

This clonotype was observed at least ten times. The rearrangement uses TRBV28 and TRBJ1-5, with 8 bases lining up with TRBD1. V was clipped by 6 bases and J by 8 bases; unmatched bases: 9. CDR3 size: 14 residues. Germline CDR1 MDHEN, CDR2 SYDVKM. This CDR3 is CASSRGQGMEPQHF. CDR3 bases: TGTGCCAGCAGCCGTGGACAGGGAATGGAGCCCCAGCATTTT.

As for this clonotype: The conserved closing phenylalanine or tryptophan is absent in this CDR3, likely reflecting a read error. This chain uses TRBV11-2 with TRBJ2-7, with 9 nucleotides matching TRBD1. The germline gives CDR1 SGHAT, CDR2 FQNNGV. With 6 bases clipped from V and 7 bases from J, the junction kept 13 bases outside the gene matches. The CDR3 sequence is 15 residues long. CDR3 residues: CASSLRWTGETEQYS. The CDR3 nucleotides are TGTGCCAGCAGTTTACGATGGACAGGGGAAACTGAGCAGTACTCC.

With regard to this clonotype: The germline gene is not matched at one end of the junction; a read error may be the cause. V usage is TRBV9 and J usage is TRBJ2-7, with 7 bases identical to TRBD1. This CDR3 region has 15 residues. Germline values: CDR1 SGDLS, CDR2 YYNGEE. Written as DNA, the CDR3 is TGTGTCAGCAGCCCTCGACAGGGTTGTGCCTACGAGCAGTATTTC. It encodes CVSSPRQGCAYEQYF.

Comments on this clonotype: At one of its ends the junction is not consistent with the germline gene, which may arise from a read error. The genes are TRBV10-3 and TRBJ1-1, with a possible D match to TRBD1 (6 bases). From germline, CDR1 is ENHRY and CDR2 SYGVKD. CDR3 length equals 14 residues. The CDR3 reads CAIQGGGVNTGTFF. The DNA of the CDR3 is TGTGCCATCCAAGGGGGAGGAGTGAACACTGGAACTTTCTTC.

The V and J genes are TRBV6-5 and TRBJ1-1; D is undetermined. CDR3 length: 14 amino acids. Trimming left V 0 bases short and J 6 bases short, with 11 bases between. The germline V gene encodes CDR1 MNHEY and CDR2 SVGAGI. The chain's CDR3 is CASSYSSGKAEAFF. CDR3 DNA sequence: TGTGCCAGCAGTTACTCGTCCGGGAAGGCTGAAGCTTTCTTT.